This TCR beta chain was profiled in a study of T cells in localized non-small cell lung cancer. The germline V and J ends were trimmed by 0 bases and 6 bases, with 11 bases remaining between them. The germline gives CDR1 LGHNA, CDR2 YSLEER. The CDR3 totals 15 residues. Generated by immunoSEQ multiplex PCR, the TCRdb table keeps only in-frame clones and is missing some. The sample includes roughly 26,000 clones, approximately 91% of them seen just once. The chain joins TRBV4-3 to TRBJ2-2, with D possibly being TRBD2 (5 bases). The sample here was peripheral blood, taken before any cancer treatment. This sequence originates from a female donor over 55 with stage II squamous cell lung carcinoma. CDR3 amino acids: CASSQDGVVAGELFF. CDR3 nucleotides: TGCGCCAGCAGCCAAGACGGGGTTGTCGCCGGGGAGCTGTTTTTT.